This T cell receptor beta chain was obtained from a study of blood T cell repertoires in COVID-19. Sequencing was performed with immunoSEQ multiplex PCR; in TCRdb, only in-frame clones are kept and a portion is missing. The sample lists tens of thousands of clones; roughly 80% were seen once. Germline V gene data show CDR1 as SGHTA and CDR2 as FQGTGA. The J segment lost 6 bases and the V segment lost 9 bases, leaving 9 bases of the junction unmatched. The CDR3 contains 14 residues. The TCR was taken from a man in his fifties or sixties with COVID-19, enrolled during active disease. The gene calls are TRBV7-3 and TRBJ2-1, with 9 positions matching TRBD2. The specimen sequenced was peripheral blood. CDR3 residues: CASARAGGINEQFF. CDR3 sequence (DNA): TGTGCCAGTGCCAGAGCGGGGGGAATCAATGAGCAGTTCTTC.